The text below deals with one TCR beta chain. These data come from a study of T cell changes during pregnancy in multiple sclerosis. Produced via immunoSEQ multiplex PCR; TCRdb's table is partial and in-frame only. The sample carries around 70,000 clones, roughly nine tenths recorded once. The TCR originated in a female donor with multiple sclerosis, enrolled in a pregnancy study. This specimen was peripheral blood, taken in the second trimester of pregnancy.

The DNA for the CDR3 is TGTGCCAGCATGGGGACAGGGGTTCAGCCCCAGCATTTT. It yields the protein CASMGTGVQPQHF. The rearrangement joins TRBV2 to TRBJ1-5, with 10 bases aligning to TRBD1. The J segment lost 6 bases and the V segment lost 7 bases, leaving 3 bases of the junction unmatched. Germline V lookup: CDR1 SNHLY, CDR2 FYNNEI. This CDR3 contains 13 residues.